What follows are 31 T cell receptor beta chains derived from one specimen sequenced in a study of T cells in localized non-small cell lung cancer. Using immunoSEQ multiplex PCR, the repertoire was profiled, and TCRdb retains in-frame clones only, with some absent. This table holds roughly 89,000 clones, approximately 91% found once. The material was PBMCs, obtained before any cancer treatment. The receptors originated from a woman between 40 and 69 years old with stage II squamous cell lung carcinoma.

The V call is TRBV20-1, the J call TRBJ2-7; D unresolved. V was cut by 3 bases and J by 0 bases, with 3 bases left in between. There are 11 residues in the CDR3. CDR1 is DFQATT and CDR2 is SNEGSKA in the germline V gene (reference sequence). The CDR3 DNA reads as TGCAGTGCTAGTACCTCCTACGAGCAGTACTTC. Residues: CSASTSYEQYF.

The chain couples TRBV19 to TRBJ2-7; D may be TRBD1 (7 bases). The CDR3 is 14 amino acids. V lost 5 bases and J lost 6, with 17 bases in between. The germline V gene encodes CDR1 LNHDA and CDR2 SQIVND (reference sequence). CDR3 region: CASSLDREDGEQYF. As DNA, the CDR3 is TGTGCCAGTAGTCTCGACAGGGAGGACGGCGAGCAGTACTTC.

This clone was found once. The sample has other DNA sequences that encode this CDR3 too. The chain carries TRBV30 and TRBJ1-3, with a tentative D call TRBD1 (6 bases). The length of the CDR3 is 12 residues. The germline V gene encodes CDR1 GTSNPN and CDR2 SVGIG (reference sequence). V lost 7 bases to trimming and J lost 9 bases, with 16 bases between them. The CDR3 spells CASPGQGSTIYF. The CDR3 coding sequence is TGTGCCTCTCCGGGGCAGGGGTCCACCATATATTTT.

A single count supports this clone. V is TRBV7-6 and J is TRBJ1-2; D call uncertain. CDR1 is SGHVS and CDR2 is FNYEAQ in the germline V gene. With 1 base removed from V and 2 bases from J, the gap between germline ends came to 11 bases. This CDR3 contains 15 residues. CDR3 bases: TGTGCCAGCAGCTTAGAGAGCAGGCGGAACTATGGCTACACCTTC. As protein: CASSLESRRNYGYTF.

In DNA, the CDR3 is TGCGCCAGCAGCTCCTTCGGACTAGCGGGTTACAATGAGCAGTTCTTC. Translating it yields CASSSFGLAGYNEQFF. The chain has TRBV5-1 and TRBJ2-1; 11 nucleotides align to TRBD2. The germline V gene has CDR1 SGHRS and CDR2 YFSETQ. The CDR3 totals 16 residues. Trimming took 3 bases from V and 4 from J; bases not matched to a gene: 6.

This chain joins TRBV6-5 and TRBJ2-1, with 8 bases matching TRBD2. Looked up from germline, CDR1 is MNHEY and CDR2 is SVGAGI. The CDR3 covers 14 residues. J lost 15 bases, V lost 0 bases, and 10 bases had no gene match. The CDR3 loop is CASSYSTGAGALFF. The CDR3 nucleotides read TGTGCCAGCAGTTACTCGACGGGAGCGGGAGCACTGTTCTTC.

The CDR3 loop is CASSHGAVQETQYF. As DNA, the CDR3 is TGTGCCAGCAGCCACGGGGCGGTTCAAGAGACCCAGTACTTC. This rearrangement joins TRBV7-9 to TRBJ2-5; either TRBD1 or TRBD2 may fit D (5 bases each). Germline V CDR1 and CDR2: SEHNR, FQNEAQ (reference sequence). The CDR3 loop spans 14 amino acids. Deletions cut 5 bases from V and 2 bases from J, with 12 bases between.

The rearrangement joins TRBV28 to TRBJ1-4; perhaps TRBD1 as D (5 bases). V was pared by 5 bases and J by 6 bases, with 10 bases between. CDR3 length: 13 residues. Germline V gene data show CDR1 as MDHEN and CDR2 as SYDVKM. CDR3 sequence: CASSSMGDEKLFF. In DNA form, the CDR3 reads TGTGCCAGCAGTAGTATGGGGGATGAAAAACTGTTTTTT.

This chain links TRBV18 with TRBJ1-5, with D unclear. V lost 3 bases and J 4 bases, leaving 7 bases between the germline ends. The CDR3 is made up of 13 amino acids. Germline loops: CDR1 KGHSH, CDR2 LQKENI. CDR3 amino acids: CASSPNQNQPQHF. DNA of the CDR3: TGTGCCAGCTCACCCAACCAGAATCAGCCCCAGCATTTT.

The chain uses TRBV30 and TRBJ1-3; no firm D call. Germline V gives CDR1 GTSNPN, CDR2 SVGIG (reference sequence). The CDR3 length is 14 residues. V was clipped by 3 bases and J by 1 base, with 10 bases between them. CDR3 nucleotides: TGTGCCTGGAGCCTTGTACGTTCTGGAAACACCATATATTTT. Translation gives CAWSLVRSGNTIYF.

V gene TRBV14 combines with J gene TRBJ2-7; D uncertain. With 0 bases removed from V and 6 bases from J, the gap between germline ends came to 6 bases. The CDR3 is 12 amino acids. The germline gives CDR1 SGHDN, CDR2 FVKESK. For the CDR3, the DNA is TGTGCCAGCAGCCAAGACACATCCGAGCAGTACTTC. It is translated as CASSQDTSEQYF. The whole variable domain, filled in from reference TRBV14 and TRBJ2-7, reads EAGVTQFPSHSVIEKGQTVTLRCDPISGHDNLYWYRRVMGKEIKFLLHFVKESKQDESGMPNNRFLAERTGGTYSTLKVQPAELEDSGVYFCASSQDTSEQYFGPGTRLTVT.

This clone was detected only once. The rearrangement joins TRBV30 to TRBJ2-5, with 8 bases identical to TRBD1. The J call may be faulty, since TRBJ2-7 better matches the DNA end. This CDR3 contains 14 residues. Germline loops: CDR1 GTSNPN, CDR2 SVGIG (reference sequence). The CDR3 coding sequence is TGTGCCTGGAGTCTGGCAGGGGGCGGTGGCGAGCAGTACTTC. It encodes CAWSLAGGGGEQYF.

This chain connects TRBV27 to TRBJ2-3; TRBD2 aligns across 7 bases. The CDR3 contains 16 residues. Germline CDR1 MNHEY, CDR2 SMNVEV (reference sequence). The J segment lost 6 bases and the V segment lost 5 bases, leaving 14 bases of the junction unmatched. The CDR3 DNA reads TGTGCCAGCAGTGTAGGGCTACCACTCGGGAGGGATACGCAGTATTTT. Its protein product is CASSVGLPLGRDTQYF.

The V call is TRBV6-6, the J call TRBJ2-5, with D possibly TRBD2 on 5 matching bases. V was trimmed by 2 bases and J by 1 base, leaving 8 bases between them. CDR1 is MNHNY, CDR2 SVGAGI, per germline (reference sequence). This CDR3 has 14 amino acids. The CDR3 region is CASSYRTGQETQYF. In nucleotides, the CDR3 is TGTGCCAGCAGTTACCGGACTGGCCAAGAGACCCAGTACTTC.

The chain recombines TRBV7-9 with TRBJ2-7; D is perhaps TRBD1 (6 bases). CDR3 length: 15 residues. Trimming shortened V by 4 bases and J by 0 bases, and 13 bases separated the two germline ends. Germline assignment: CDR1 SEHNR and CDR2 FQNEAQ (reference sequence). This CDR3 reads CASSSQGEGSYEQYF. The DNA of the CDR3 is TGTGCCAGCAGCTCACAGGGTGAAGGCTCCTACGAGCAGTACTTC.

The V gene is TRBV7-6, the J gene TRBJ1-2, with D maybe TRBD1 (5 bases). Germline CDR1 is SGHVS and CDR2 is FNYEAQ. The CDR3 has 13 amino acids. Trimming took off 5 bases at V and 3 bases at J, with 10 bases between the two ends. In DNA form, the CDR3 reads TGTGCCAGCAGCCGAGGGACGGACTATGGCTACACCTTC. Residues: CASSRGTDYGYTF.

The V and J genes are TRBV30 and TRBJ2-7; D is ambiguous. In germline, CDR1 is GTSNPN, CDR2 SVGIG (reference sequence). Trimming took off 3 bases at V and 3 bases at J, with 9 bases between the two ends. CDR3 length: 12 residues. CDR3 in DNA: TGTGCCTGGAGCCAGCTGTACTACGAGCAGTACTTC. Its protein is CAWSQLYYEQYF.

The V gene is TRBV19, the J gene TRBJ2-7; TRBD1 matches at 8 bases. CDR3 length: 14 residues. Per the germline V gene, CDR1 is LNHDA and CDR2 is SQIVND (reference sequence). V shed 2 bases and J 5 bases; nucleotides not matched to a gene: 5. CDR3 in DNA: TGTGCCAGTAGTATACAGGGGGCGGTCAACGAGCAGTACTTC. It translates to CASSIQGAVNEQYF. Filled out from reference TRBV19 and TRBJ2-7, the complete variable domain reads DGGITQSPKYLFRKEGQNVTLSCEQNLNHDAMYWYRQDPGQGLRLIYYSQIVNDFQKGDIAEGYSVSREKKESFPLTVTSAQKNPTAFYLCASSIQGAVNEQYFGPGTRLTVT.

The CDR3, as DNA: TGCGCCAGCAGCTTGGGACCTTCAGATACGCAGTATTTT. Translation: CASSLGPSDTQYF. The chain uses TRBV5-1 and TRBJ2-3; no firm D call. V lost 0 bases and J lost 4, with 6 bases in between. There are 13 residues in the CDR3. Germline V gives CDR1 SGHRS, CDR2 YFSETQ.

The DNA of the CDR3 is TGTGCCAGCAGCTCGGGGGCGAAGTCCGGGGAGCTGTTTTTT. This sequence encodes CASSSGAKSGELFF. The gene calls are TRBV7-2 and TRBJ2-2; D might be TRBD1 or TRBD2, each matching 6 bases. Trimming removed 4 bases at V and 6 bases at J, with 12 bases between. Germline CDR1 SGHTA, CDR2 FQGNSA. This CDR3 is built from 14 residues.

This clone was observed a handful of times. The chain couples TRBV7-2 to TRBJ1-6, with D perhaps TRBD1 (6 bases). CDR1 and CDR2 (germline): SGHTA, FQGNSA. The V end lost 2 bases, the J end lost 10 bases, and 15 bases lay between the germline ends. The CDR3 totals 15 residues. For the CDR3, the DNA is TGTGCCAGCAGCTTACTTGGGGGGCTAAGGTCACCCCTCCACTTT. Protein product: CASSLLGGLRSPLHF. The full variable domain, its missing parts supplied by reference TRBV7-2 and TRBJ1-6, is GAGVSQSPSNKVTEKGKDVELRCDPISGHTALYWYRQSLGQGLEFLIYFQGNSAPDKSGLPSDRFSAERTGGSVSTLTIQRTQQEDSAVYLCASSLLGGLRSPLHFGNGTRLTVT.

CDR3 region: CASTVAAFYEQYF. The CDR3, as DNA: TGTGCCAGCACCGTGGCTGCCTTCTACGAGCAGTACTTC. This chain joins TRBV28 and TRBJ2-7; no firm D call. CDR3 size: 13 residues. Per the germline V gene, CDR1 is MDHEN and CDR2 is SYDVKM. V was cut by 7 bases and J by 3 bases, with 13 bases left in between. Supplemented by reference TRBV28 and TRBJ2-7, the full variable domain reads DVKVTQSSRYLVKRTGEKVFLECVQDMDHENMFWYRQDPGLGLRLIYFSYDVKMKEKGDIPEGYSVSREKKERFSLILESASTNQTSMYLCASTVAAFYEQYFGPGTRLTVT.

This clone was counted a few times. The chain joins TRBV7-8 to TRBJ1-1; TRBD1 matches at 8 bases. Germline trimming cut 5 bases from V and 4 bases from J; bases unmatched to any gene: 12. Germline lookup yields CDR1 SGHVS and CDR2 FQNEAQ. The CDR3 totals 16 residues. This CDR3 reads CASSPDRGPLSTEAFF. The DNA for the CDR3 is TGTGCCAGCAGCCCAGACAGGGGACCCTTGTCCACTGAAGCTTTCTTT.

The chain uses TRBV19 and TRBJ2-6; D not certain. The V end lost 5 bases, the J end lost 0 bases, and 20 bases lay between the germline ends. The CDR3 sequence is 19 residues long. Germline V gene lookup returns CDR1 LNHDA and CDR2 SQIVND (reference sequence). The CDR3 DNA reads TGTGCCAGTAGTCCACACAGCAGGATGAGCAGCTCTGGGGCCAACGTCCTGACTTTC. This gives the protein CASSPHSRMSSSGANVLTF.

V and J are TRBV11-2 and TRBJ1-1; 11 bases match TRBD1. V shed 5 bases, J shed 4 bases, and the junction held 12 bases outside the gene matches. Germline lookup yields CDR1 SGHAT and CDR2 FQNNGV. There are 17 residues in the CDR3. The CDR3 coding sequence is TGTGCCAGCAGCAGCCGGGACAGGGGGGGGAGTGGCACTGAAGCTTTCTTT. It yields the protein CASSSRDRGGSGTEAFF.

This chain uses TRBV10-2 with TRBJ2-7, with a weak D call TRBD1 (5 bases). The germline gives CDR1 WSHSY, CDR2 SAAADI. The CDR3 contains 15 residues. V was cut by 0 bases and J by 2 bases, with 11 bases left in between. The DNA for the CDR3 is TGCGCCAGCAGTGAGTCGAGTGGGGCTCCCTACGAGCAGTACTTC. Amino acid sequence: CASSESSGAPYEQYF.

This rearrangement joins TRBV15 to TRBJ1-2, with TRBD1 identical over 10 bases. The V gene's germline CDR1 is LNHNV and CDR2 YYDKDF (reference sequence). J gave up 8 bases and V 1 base, and 4 bases lay outside the gene matches. CDR3 length: 14 amino acids. CDR3: CATSRGQGARGYTF. CDR3 in DNA: TGTGCCACCAGCAGAGGACAGGGGGCACGAGGCTACACCTTC.

The V and J genes are TRBV5-4 and TRBJ2-1, with D possibly matching TRBD2 (6 bases). CDR3 length equals 16 residues. V dropped 3 bases and J dropped 5 bases, with 18 bases sitting between them. Germline V gives CDR1 SGHNT, CDR2 YYREEE (reference sequence). CDR3 coding DNA: TGTGCCAGCAGCTCAAAAATTAATCTAGCGAACAATGAGCAGTTCTTC. This codes for CASSSKINLANNEQFF.

As concerns this clone: This CDR3 is also generated by other DNA sequences in the sample. CDR3 nucleotide sequence: TGCGCCAGCAGCCAAGGGACTTCCTACGAGCAGTACTTC. Translated, it gives CASSQGTSYEQYF. The V and J genes are TRBV4-1 and TRBJ2-7, with D tentatively TRBD2 (5 bases). The CDR3 length is 13 residues. The V end lost 1 base, the J end lost 1 base, and 5 bases lay between the germline ends. The germline gives CDR1 MGHRA, CDR2 YSYEKL.

The chain is built from TRBV5-1 and TRBJ1-4, with D perhaps TRBD1 (5 bases). This CDR3 comprises 13 residues. Trimming stripped 5 bases from V and 6 bases from J, with 11 bases between. Germline lookup yields CDR1 SGHRS and CDR2 YFSETQ. The CDR3 nucleotides are TGCGCCAGCAGTCCGGGACCCGATGAAAAACTGTTTTTT. This gives the protein CASSPGPDEKLFF. Variable domain in full (rest from reference TRBV5-1 and TRBJ1-4): KAGVTQTPRYLIKTRGQQVTLSCSPISGHRSVSWYQQTPGQGLQFLFEYFSETQRNKGNFPGRFSGRQFSNSRSEMNVSTLELGDSALYLCASSPGPDEKLFFGSGTQLSVL.

The rearrangement links TRBV6-1 to TRBJ2-1; 7 positions agree with TRBD2. V lost 4 bases and J lost 4; bases outside the gene matches: 4. CDR1 is MNHNS, CDR2 SASEGT, per germline. There are 14 residues in the CDR3. CDR3 sequence: CASSVKRGYNEQFF. The DNA of the CDR3 is TGTGCCAGCAGTGTCAAGCGGGGATACAATGAGCAGTTCTTC.